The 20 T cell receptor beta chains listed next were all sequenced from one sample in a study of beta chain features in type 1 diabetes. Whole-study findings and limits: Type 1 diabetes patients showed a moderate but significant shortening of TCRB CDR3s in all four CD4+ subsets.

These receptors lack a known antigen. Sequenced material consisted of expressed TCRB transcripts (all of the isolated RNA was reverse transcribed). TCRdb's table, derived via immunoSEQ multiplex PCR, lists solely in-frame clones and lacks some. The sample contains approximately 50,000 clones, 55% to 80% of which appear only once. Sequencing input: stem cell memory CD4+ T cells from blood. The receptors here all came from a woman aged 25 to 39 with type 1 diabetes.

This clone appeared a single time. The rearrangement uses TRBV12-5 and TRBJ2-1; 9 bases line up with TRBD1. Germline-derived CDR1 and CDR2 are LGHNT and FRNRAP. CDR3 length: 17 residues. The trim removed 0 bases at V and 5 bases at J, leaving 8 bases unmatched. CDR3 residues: CASGLVLGQGRDNEQFF. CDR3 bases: TGTGCTAGTGGTTTGGTACTCGGACAGGGGAGGGACAATGAGCAGTTCTTC. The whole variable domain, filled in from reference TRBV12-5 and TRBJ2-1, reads DARVTQTPRHKVTEMGQEVTMRCQPILGHNTVFWYRQTMMQGLELLAYFRNRAPLDDSGMPKDRFSAEMPDATLATLKIQPSEPRDSAVYFCASGLVLGQGRDNEQFFGPGTRLTVL.

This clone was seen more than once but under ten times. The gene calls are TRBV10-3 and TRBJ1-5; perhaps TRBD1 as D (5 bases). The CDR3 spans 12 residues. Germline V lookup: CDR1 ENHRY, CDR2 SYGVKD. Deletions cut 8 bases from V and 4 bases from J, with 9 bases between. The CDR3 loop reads CAIQGPNQPQHF. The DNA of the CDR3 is TGTGCCATCCAGGGCCCGAATCAGCCCCAGCATTTT.

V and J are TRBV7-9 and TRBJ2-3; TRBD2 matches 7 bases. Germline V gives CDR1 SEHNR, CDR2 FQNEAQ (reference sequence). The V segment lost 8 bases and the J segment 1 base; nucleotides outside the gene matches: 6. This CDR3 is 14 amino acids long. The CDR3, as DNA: TGTGCCAGCGGACGTGGGGGGGGCACAGATACGCAGTATTTT. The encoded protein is CASGRGGGTDTQYF.

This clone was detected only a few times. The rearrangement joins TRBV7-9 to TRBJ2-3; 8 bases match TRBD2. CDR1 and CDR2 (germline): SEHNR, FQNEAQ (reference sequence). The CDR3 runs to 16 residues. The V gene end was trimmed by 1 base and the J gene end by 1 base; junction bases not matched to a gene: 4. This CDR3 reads CASSLGAGEGTDTQYF. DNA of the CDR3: TGTGCCAGCAGCTTAGGAGCGGGAGAGGGCACAGATACGCAGTATTTT.

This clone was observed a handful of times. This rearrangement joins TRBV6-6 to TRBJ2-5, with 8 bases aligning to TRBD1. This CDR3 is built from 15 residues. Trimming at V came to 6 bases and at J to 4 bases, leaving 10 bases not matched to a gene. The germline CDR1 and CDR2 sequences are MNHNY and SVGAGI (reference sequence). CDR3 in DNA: TGTGCCAGCAGAAGGCCTGGAGACAGGGGAGAGACCCAGTACTTC. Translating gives CASRRPGDRGETQYF.

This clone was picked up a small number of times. CDR3 region: CASSPPPGLTNYGYTF. DNA of the CDR3: TGTGCCAGCAGCCCCCCACCAGGTCTGACTAACTATGGCTACACCTTC. V gene TRBV7-2 combines with J gene TRBJ1-2; D uncertain. V lost 5 bases and J lost 0, with 16 bases in between. CDR1 and CDR2 (germline): SGHTA, FQGNSA. This CDR3 is built from 16 residues.

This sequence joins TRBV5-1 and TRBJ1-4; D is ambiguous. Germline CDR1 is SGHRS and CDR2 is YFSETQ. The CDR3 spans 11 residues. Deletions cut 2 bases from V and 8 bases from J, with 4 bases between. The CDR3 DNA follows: TGCGCCAGCAGCTTCGAGGAAAAACTGTTTTTT. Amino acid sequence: CASSFEEKLFF.

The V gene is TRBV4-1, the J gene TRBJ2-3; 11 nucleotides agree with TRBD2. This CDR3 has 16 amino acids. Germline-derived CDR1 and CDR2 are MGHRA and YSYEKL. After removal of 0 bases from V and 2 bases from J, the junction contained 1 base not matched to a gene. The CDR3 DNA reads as TGCGCCAGCAGCCAAGAGGGACTAGCGGACACAGATACGCAGTATTTT. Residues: CASSQEGLADTDTQYF.

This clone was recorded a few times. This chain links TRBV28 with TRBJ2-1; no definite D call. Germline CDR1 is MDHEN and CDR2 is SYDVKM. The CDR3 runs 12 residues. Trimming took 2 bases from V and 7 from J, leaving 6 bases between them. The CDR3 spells CASSLGSNEQFF. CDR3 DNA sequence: TGTGCCAGCAGTTTAGGCAGTAATGAGCAGTTCTTC.

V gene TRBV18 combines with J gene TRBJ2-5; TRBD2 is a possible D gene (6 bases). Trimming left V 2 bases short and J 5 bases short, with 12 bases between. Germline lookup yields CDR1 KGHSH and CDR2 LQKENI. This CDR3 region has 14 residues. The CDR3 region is CASSPTGVSETQYF. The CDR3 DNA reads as TGTGCCAGCTCACCAACGGGAGTGAGTGAGACCCAGTACTTC.

The CDR3 here is CASSFSGQLTDTQYF. CDR3 sequence (DNA): TGTGCCAGCAGCTTTAGTGGGCAGTTAACAGATACGCAGTATTTT. The rearrangement joins TRBV11-2 to TRBJ2-3; D remains unclear. CDR1 and CDR2 from the germline V gene are SGHAT and FQNNGV. The CDR3 is made up of 15 amino acids. Trimming removed 3 bases from V and 3 bases from J, with 13 bases in between.

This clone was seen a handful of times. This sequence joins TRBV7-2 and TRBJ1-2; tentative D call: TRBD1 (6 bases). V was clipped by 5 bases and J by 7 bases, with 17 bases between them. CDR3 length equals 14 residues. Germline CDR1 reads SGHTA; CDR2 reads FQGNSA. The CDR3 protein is CASSPGQGSAGYTF. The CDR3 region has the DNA TGTGCCAGCAGCCCGGGGCAGGGGAGTGCTGGCTACACCTTC.

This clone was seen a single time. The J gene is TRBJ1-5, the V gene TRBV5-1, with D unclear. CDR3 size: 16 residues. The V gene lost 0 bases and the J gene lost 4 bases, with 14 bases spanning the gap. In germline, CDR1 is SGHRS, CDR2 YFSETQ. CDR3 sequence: CASSLESGVPNQPQHF. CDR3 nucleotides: TGCGCCAGCAGCTTGGAGTCAGGTGTACCAAATCAGCCCCAGCATTTT.

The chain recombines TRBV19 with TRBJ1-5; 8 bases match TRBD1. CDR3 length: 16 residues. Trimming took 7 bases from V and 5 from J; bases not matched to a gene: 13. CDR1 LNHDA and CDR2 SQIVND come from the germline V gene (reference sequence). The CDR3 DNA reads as TGTGCCAGTAAATACCGTGGACAGGGAATTGATCAGCCCCAGCATTTT. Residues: CASKYRGQGIDQPQHF.

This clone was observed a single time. The CDR3 spells CASHNGAGTYEQYF. CDR3 bases: TGTGCCAGCCACAATGGGGCGGGAACCTACGAGCAGTACTTC. V and J are TRBV11-2 and TRBJ2-7; D is perhaps TRBD2 (6 bases). This CDR3 has 14 residues. The germline gives CDR1 SGHAT, CDR2 FQNNGV. Trimming shortened V by 8 bases and J by 2 bases, and 16 bases separated the two germline ends.

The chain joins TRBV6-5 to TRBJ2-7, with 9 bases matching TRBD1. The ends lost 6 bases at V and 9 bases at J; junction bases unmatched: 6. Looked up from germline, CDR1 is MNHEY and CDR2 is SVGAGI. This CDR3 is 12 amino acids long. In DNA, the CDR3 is TGTGCCAGCAGACTTGACAGGGGGAGGCAGTACTTC. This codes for CASRLDRGRQYF.

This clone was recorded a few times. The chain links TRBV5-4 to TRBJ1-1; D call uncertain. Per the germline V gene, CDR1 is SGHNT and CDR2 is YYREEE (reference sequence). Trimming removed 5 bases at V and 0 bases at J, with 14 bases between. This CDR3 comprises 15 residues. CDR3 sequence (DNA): TGTGCCAGCAGGTCCAAAATTGGAGTGAACACTGAAGCTTTCTTT. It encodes CASRSKIGVNTEAFF.

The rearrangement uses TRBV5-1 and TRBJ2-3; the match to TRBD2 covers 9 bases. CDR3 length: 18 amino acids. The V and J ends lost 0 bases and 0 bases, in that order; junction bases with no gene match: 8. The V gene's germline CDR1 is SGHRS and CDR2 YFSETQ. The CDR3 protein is CASSLGPKTSGSTDTQYF. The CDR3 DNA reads TGCGCCAGCAGCTTGGGGCCCAAAACTAGCGGGAGCACAGATACGCAGTATTTT. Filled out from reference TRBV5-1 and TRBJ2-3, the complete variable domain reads KAGVTQTPRYLIKTRGQQVTLSCSPISGHRSVSWYQQTPGQGLQFLFEYFSETQRNKGNFPGRFSGRQFSNSRSEMNVSTLELGDSALYLCASSLGPKTSGSTDTQYFGPGTRLTVL.

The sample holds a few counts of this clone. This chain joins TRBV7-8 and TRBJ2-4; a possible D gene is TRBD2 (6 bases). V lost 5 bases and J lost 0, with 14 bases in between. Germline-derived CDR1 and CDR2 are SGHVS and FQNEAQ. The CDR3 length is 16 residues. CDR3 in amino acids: CASSRSRGLAKNIQYF. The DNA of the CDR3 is TGTGCCAGCAGCCGGTCGCGGGGTCTAGCCAAAAACATTCAGTACTTC.

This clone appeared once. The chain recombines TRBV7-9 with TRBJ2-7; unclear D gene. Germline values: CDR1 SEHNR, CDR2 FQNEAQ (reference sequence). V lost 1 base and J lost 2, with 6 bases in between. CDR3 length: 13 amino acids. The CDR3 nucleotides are TGTGCCAGCAGCTTAGACGGTACCTACGAGCAGTACTTC. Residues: CASSLDGTYEQYF.